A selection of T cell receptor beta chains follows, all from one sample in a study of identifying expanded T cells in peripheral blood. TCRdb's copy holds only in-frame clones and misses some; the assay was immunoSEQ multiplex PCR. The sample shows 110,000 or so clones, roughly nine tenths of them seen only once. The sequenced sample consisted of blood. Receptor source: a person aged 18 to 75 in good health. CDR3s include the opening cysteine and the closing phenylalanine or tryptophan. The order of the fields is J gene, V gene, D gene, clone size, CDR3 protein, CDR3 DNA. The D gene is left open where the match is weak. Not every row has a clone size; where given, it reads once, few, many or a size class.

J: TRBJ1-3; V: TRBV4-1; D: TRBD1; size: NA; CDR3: CASSPQGHSGNTIYF; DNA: TGCGCCAGCAGCCCACAGGGGCACTCTGGAAACACCATATATTTT
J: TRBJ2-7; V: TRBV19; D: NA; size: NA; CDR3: CATLGEQYF; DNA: TGTGCCACCCTTGGCGAGCAGTACTTC
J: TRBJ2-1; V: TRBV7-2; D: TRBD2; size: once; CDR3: CASSRWPVAGTYNEQFF; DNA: TGTGCCAGCAGCCGATGGCCTGTAGCGGGGACCTACAATGAGCAGTTCTTC
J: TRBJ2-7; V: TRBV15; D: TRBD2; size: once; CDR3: CATSRAERGAYEQYF; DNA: TGTGCCACCAGCAGAGCAGAGCGGGGGGCCTACGAGCAGTACTTC
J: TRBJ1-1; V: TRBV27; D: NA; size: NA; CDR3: CASSLSAGGNTEAFF; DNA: TGTGCCAGCAGTTTATCCGCAGGCGGGAACACTGAAGCTTTCTTT
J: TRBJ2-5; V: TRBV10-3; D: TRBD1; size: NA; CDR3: CAIRGQGRETQYF; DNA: TGTGCCATCAGGGGACAGGGGCGGGAGACCCAGTACTTC
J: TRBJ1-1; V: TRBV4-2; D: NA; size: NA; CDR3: CASSYRGTGGTEAFF; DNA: TGTGCCAGCAGCTATCGAGGAACGGGGGGCACTGAAGCTTTCTTT
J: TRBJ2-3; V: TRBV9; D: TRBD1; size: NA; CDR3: CASSSRQGAEPTDTQYF; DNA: TGTGCCAGCAGCTCCCGACAGGGGGCGGAACCCACAGATACGCAGTATTTT
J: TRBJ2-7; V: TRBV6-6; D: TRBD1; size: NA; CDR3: CASRGTVNEQYF; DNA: TGTGCCAGCAGGGGGACAGTTAACGAGCAGTACTTC
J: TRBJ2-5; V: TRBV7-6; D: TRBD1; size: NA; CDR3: CASSGPAGGQETQYF; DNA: TGTGCCAGCAGCGGCCCGGCAGGGGGCCAAGAGACCCAGTACTTC
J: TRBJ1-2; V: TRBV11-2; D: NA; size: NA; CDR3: CASSLDLANLINTF; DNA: TGTGCCAGCAGCTTAGATCTGGCAAACTTAATCAACACCTTC
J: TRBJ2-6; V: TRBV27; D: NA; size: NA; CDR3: CASSLLSRTGYSGANVLTF; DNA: TGTGCCAGCAGTTTACTTAGCCGGACTGGCTACTCTGGGGCCAACGTCCTGACTTTC
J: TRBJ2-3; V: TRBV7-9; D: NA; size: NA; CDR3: CASSLMADTQYF; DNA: TGTGCCAGCAGCTTAATGGCAGATACGCAGTATTTT
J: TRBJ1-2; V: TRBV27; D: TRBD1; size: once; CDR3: CANLHRGQGNYGYTF; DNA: TGTGCCAACCTCCACAGGGGTCAAGGAAACTATGGCTACACCTTC
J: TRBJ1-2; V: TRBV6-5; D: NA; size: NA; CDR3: CASSYSANYGYTF; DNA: TGTGCCAGCAGTTACTCCGCTAACTATGGCTACACCTTC
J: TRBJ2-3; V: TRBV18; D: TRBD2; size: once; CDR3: CASSLSPTSGGYPSTDTQYF; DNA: TGTGCCAGCTCACTTAGCCCTACTAGCGGGGGCTACCCTAGCACAGATACGCAGTATTTT
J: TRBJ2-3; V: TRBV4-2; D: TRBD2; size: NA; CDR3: CASSQGIVAGNTQYF; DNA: TGTGCCAGCAGCCAAGGGATAGTAGCGGGGAATACGCAGTATTTT
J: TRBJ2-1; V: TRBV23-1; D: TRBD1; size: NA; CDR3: CASSQPGQVDVGPYNEQFF; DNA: TGCGCCAGCAGTCAACCGGGACAGGTGGACGTAGGCCCTTACAATGAGCAGTTCTTC
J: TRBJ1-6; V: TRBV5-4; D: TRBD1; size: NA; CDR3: CASSGGTANSPLHF; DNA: TGTGCCAGCAGCGGGGGGACAGCTAATTCACCCCTCCACTTT
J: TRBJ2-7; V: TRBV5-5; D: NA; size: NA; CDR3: CASSSSGRRYEQYF; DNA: TGTGCCAGCAGCTCATCGGGCCGAAGGTACGAGCAGTACTTC
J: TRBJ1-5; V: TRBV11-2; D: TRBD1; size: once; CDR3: CASSRDRNRYSNQPQHF; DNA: TGTGCCAGCAGCCGGGACAGGAACCGATATAGCAATCAGCCCCAGCATTTT
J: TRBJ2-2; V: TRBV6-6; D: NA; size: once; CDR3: CASSLISVEGELFF; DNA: TGTGCCAGCAGCCTTATAAGCGTGGAAGGGGAGCTGTTTTTT
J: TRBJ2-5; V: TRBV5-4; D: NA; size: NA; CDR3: CASSLGKDGETQYF; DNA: TGTGCCAGCAGCTTAGGGAAGGATGGGGAGACCCAGTACTTC
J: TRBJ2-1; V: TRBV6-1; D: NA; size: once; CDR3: CASSETSGSIVEQFF; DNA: TGTGCCAGCAGTGAAACAAGCGGGTCGATCGTTGAGCAGTTCTTC
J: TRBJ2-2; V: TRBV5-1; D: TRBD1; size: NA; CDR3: CASSSGTVNTGELFF; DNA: TGCGCCAGCAGCTCGGGGACAGTGAACACCGGGGAGCTGTTTTTT
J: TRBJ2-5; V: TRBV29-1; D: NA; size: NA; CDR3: CSLALAVGETQYF; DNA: TGCAGCCTAGCTTTGGCGGTTGGGGAGACCCAGTACTTC
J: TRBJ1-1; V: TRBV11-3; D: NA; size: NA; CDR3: CASSLGINTEAFF; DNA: TGTGCCAGCAGCTTAGGAATAAACACTGAAGCTTTCTTT
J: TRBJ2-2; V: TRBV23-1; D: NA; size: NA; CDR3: CASSQSHGLTTGELFF; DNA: TGCGCCAGCAGTCAATCCCACGGACTAACTACCGGGGAGCTGTTTTTT
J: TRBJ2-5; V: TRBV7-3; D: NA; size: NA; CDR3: CASSRTPQETQYF; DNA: TGTGCCAGCAGCCGGACACCACAAGAGACCCAGTACTTC
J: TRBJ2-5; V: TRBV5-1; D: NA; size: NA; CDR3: CASSLATQETQYF; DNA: TGCGCCAGCAGCTTGGCCACCCAAGAGACCCAGTACTTC
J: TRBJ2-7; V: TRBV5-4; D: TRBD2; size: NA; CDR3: CASSLLAGGPTRQYF; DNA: TGTGCCAGCAGCTTACTAGCGGGGGGACCTACGAGGCAGTACTTC
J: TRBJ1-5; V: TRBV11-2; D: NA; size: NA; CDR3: CASSSLLDQPQHF; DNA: TGTGCCAGCAGCTCGTTATTGGATCAGCCCCAGCATTTT
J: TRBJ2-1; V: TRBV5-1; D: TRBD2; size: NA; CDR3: CASSPLGTMNNEQFF; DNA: TGCGCCAGCAGCCCCCTCGGGACTATGAACAATGAGCAGTTCTTC
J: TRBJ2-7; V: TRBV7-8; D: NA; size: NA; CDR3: CASSLAGSSSYEQYF; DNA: TGTGCCAGCAGCTTAGCGGGTTCCAGCTCCTACGAGCAGTACTTC
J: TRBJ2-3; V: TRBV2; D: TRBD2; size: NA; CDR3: CASTMTSDRTDTQYF; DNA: TGTGCCAGCACAATGACTAGCGACCGCACAGATACGCAGTATTTT
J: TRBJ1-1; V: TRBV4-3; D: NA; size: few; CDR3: CASSQEAGPARNEAFF; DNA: TGCGCCAGCAGCCAAGAGGCGGGGCCGGCTCGCAATGAAGCTTTCTTT